These 31 T cell receptor beta chains were sequenced from one sample in a study of T cell repertoires in cytomegalovirus infection. What these receptors recognize is not known. TCRdb called the reads again in MiXCR, with one record for every CDR3 protein. This table holds just over 450,000 distinct CDR3 sequences, about two fifths found once. Here the sequenced sample was cultured PBMCs, taken from culture after CMV antigen stimulation. The origin of the receptors is a human donor in good health (CMV status not recorded). Some clones in this sample may be carry-over from other donors' samples.

The chain recombines TRBV27 with TRBJ2-7; no reliable D call. Germline values: CDR1 MNHEY, CDR2 SMNVEV (reference sequence). The CDR3 is made up of 13 amino acids. Trimming removed 0 bases at V and 3 bases at J, with 6 bases between. CDR3 nucleotides: TGTGCCAGCAGTTTATCCTTATTCTACGAGCAGTACTTC. Translating it yields CASSLSLFYEQYF.

This clonotype occurred a few times. J is TRBJ1-6 and V is TRBV7-8; no definite D call. The V gene lost 7 bases and the J gene lost 14 bases, with 15 bases spanning the gap. The CDR3 totals 12 residues. The V gene's germline CDR1 is SGHVS and CDR2 FQNEAQ. CDR3 sequence reads: CASTNVVSTLHF. CDR3 DNA: TGTGCCAGCACCAACGTCGTTAGCACCCTCCACTTT.

Here the CDR3 reads CASSPNGGHEQYF. CDR3 bases: TGCGCCAGCAGCCCCAATGGGGGGCACGAGCAGTACTTC. The chain has TRBV5-1 and TRBJ2-7, with D possibly being TRBD1 or TRBD2 (6 bases each). This CDR3 is built from 13 residues. Trimming removed 4 bases at V and 5 bases at J, with 13 bases between. The germline CDR1 and CDR2 sequences are SGHRS and YFSETQ.

This clonotype occurred once. J is TRBJ1-4 and V is TRBV12-3 or TRBV12-4; D is possibly TRBD1 (5 bases). The CDR3 has 12 amino acids. CDR3 residues: CATGTTGEKLFF. DNA for the CDR3: TGTGCGACCGGGACGACTGGGGAAAAACTGTTTTTT.

The chain couples TRBV28 to TRBJ2-2; 15 nucleotides agree with TRBD2. The trim removed 5 bases at V and 0 bases at J, leaving 4 bases unmatched. Germline V lookup: CDR1 MDHEN, CDR2 SYDVKM. The CDR3 sequence is 18 residues long. CDR3 in amino acids: CASSPGTSGGPNTGELFF. CDR3 nucleotide sequence: TGTGCCAGCAGTCCCGGGACTAGCGGGGGGCCGAACACCGGGGAGCTGTTTTTT.

This clonotype was counted only a few times. The chain links TRBV7-2 to TRBJ2-7; 7 bases map to TRBD1. This CDR3 contains 14 residues. J lost 4 bases, V lost 2 bases, and 5 bases had no gene match. Germline-derived CDR1 and CDR2 are SGHTA and FQGNSA. CDR3 sequence reads: CASSLRGRIYEQYF. For the CDR3, the DNA is TGTGCCAGCAGCTTAAGGGGGCGCATTTACGAGCAGTACTTC. The full variable domain, in which reference TRBV7-2 and TRBJ2-7 provide the parts outside the CDR3, is GAGVSQSPSNKVTEKGKDVELRCDPISGHTALYWYRQSLGQGLEFLIYFQGNSAPDKSGLPSDRFSAERTGGSVSTLTIQRTQQEDSAVYLCASSLRGRIYEQYFGPGTRLTVT.

This clonotype was counted a few times. Here the CDR3 reads CASSYGGRVYF. In nucleotides, the CDR3 is TGTGCCAGCAGCTACGGGGGAAGGGTGTACTTC. The chain employs TRBV7-2 and TRBJ2-7, with TRBD2 as a possible D gene (6 bases). Looked up from germline, CDR1 is SGHTA and CDR2 is FQGNSA. Between the trimmed V and J ends, which lost 4 bases and 12 bases, there was a span of 13 bases. The CDR3 runs to 11 residues.

This clonotype was detected only a few times. V gene TRBV7-2 combines with J gene TRBJ1-2; 8 bases are shared with TRBD1. CDR1 and CDR2 (germline): SGHTA, FQGNSA. The CDR3 is made up of 16 amino acids. The trim removed 6 bases at V and 1 base at J, leaving 10 bases unmatched. CDR3 coding DNA: TGTGCCAGCAGAGGGACAGGCACGGCTTATAACTATGGCTACACCTTC. As protein: CASRGTGTAYNYGYTF.

The J gene is TRBJ1-3, the V gene TRBV12-3 or TRBV12-4, with a possible D match to TRBD1 (5 bases). The CDR3 sequence is 15 residues long. V lost 6 bases, J lost 9 bases, and 21 bases lay in between. The CDR3 nucleotides are TGTGCCAGCAGCCTTATGTCCGGGGGAGCGGGCACCATATATTTT. It codes for CASSLMSGGAGTIYF.

In this sample, this clonotype turned up a few times. The chain has TRBV7-2 and TRBJ1-5; 7 bases are shared with TRBD1. Germline trimming cut 1 base from V and 5 bases from J; bases unmatched to any gene: 8. This CDR3 spans 16 amino acids. The germline V gene encodes CDR1 SGHTA and CDR2 FQGNSA. The CDR3 bases are TGTGCCAGCAGCTTAGGAGGAAACAGGGGCGATCAGCCCCAGCATTTT. It codes for CASSLGGNRGDQPQHF. Drawing the rest from reference TRBV7-2 and TRBJ1-5, the complete variable domain is GAGVSQSPSNKVTEKGKDVELRCDPISGHTALYWYRQSLGQGLEFLIYFQGNSAPDKSGLPSDRFSAERTGGSVSTLTIQRTQQEDSAVYLCASSLGGNRGDQPQHFGDGTRLSIL.

This clonotype was counted a few times. This chain uses TRBV11-2 with TRBJ2-1; unclear D gene. Per germline, CDR1 SGHAT and CDR2 FQNNGV. Trimming pared 1 base from V and 3 bases from J, leaving 7 bases between. The CDR3 runs to 14 residues. CDR3 loop: CASSLAGNYNEQFF. The CDR3 region has the DNA TGTGCCAGCAGCTTAGCTGGAAACTACAATGAGCAGTTCTTC.

This clonotype was picked up many times. The CDR3 DNA reads as TGTGCCAGCAGCTTAGGCCAGGACAATGAGCAGTTCTTC. It codes for CASSLGQDNEQFF. This chain connects TRBV7-6 to TRBJ2-1; D gene unclear. V lost 1 base and J 5 bases, leaving 6 bases between the germline ends. The CDR3 spans 13 residues. The germline V gene encodes CDR1 SGHVS and CDR2 FNYEAQ.

The V call is TRBV5-4, the J call TRBJ1-2, with 8 bases that match TRBD1. Germline V gives CDR1 SGHNT, CDR2 YYREEE (reference sequence). The CDR3 has 15 residues. The ends lost 0 bases at V and 4 bases at J; junction bases unmatched: 5. This CDR3 is CASSLGVGTGYGYTF. DNA of the CDR3: TGTGCCAGCAGCTTGGGAGTCGGGACAGGCTATGGCTACACCTTC. Full variable domain (remainder filled in from reference TRBV5-4 and TRBJ1-2): ETGVTQSPTHLIKTRGQQVTLRCSSQSGHNTVSWYQQALGQGPQFIFQYYREEENGRGNFPPRFSGLQFPNYSSELNVNALELDDSALYLCASSLGVGTGYGYTFGSGTRLTVV.

This chain joins TRBV7-6 and TRBJ2-7; 8 nucleotides align to TRBD2. From germline, CDR1 is SGHVS and CDR2 FNYEAQ. V dropped 5 bases and J dropped 5; count of bases not matched to a gene: 14. The CDR3 is made up of 16 amino acids. In DNA, the CDR3 is TGTGCCAGCAGCCCCCGTTGGCGAGCGGGGGAGGACGAGCAGTACTTC. This translates into CASSPRWRAGEDEQYF. Together with reference TRBV7-6 and TRBJ2-7, the CDR3 gives the full variable domain: GAGVSQSPRYKVTKRGQDVALRCDPISGHVSLYWYRQALGQGPEFLTYFNYEAQQDKSGLPNDRFSAERPEGSISTLTIQRTEQRDSAMYRCASSPRWRAGEDEQYFGPGTRLTVT.

A few counts support this clonotype. The chain recombines TRBV7-6 with TRBJ2-3, with 7 bases fitting TRBD1. Trimming took 5 bases from V and 2 from J; bases not matched to a gene: 7. The germline V gene has CDR1 SGHVS and CDR2 FNYEAQ. There are 15 residues in the CDR3. The CDR3 here is CASSPAGGFTDTQYF. The CDR3 coding sequence is TGTGCCAGCAGCCCAGCAGGGGGATTCACAGATACGCAGTATTTT. Using reference TRBV7-6 and TRBJ2-3 for the parts outside the CDR3, the full variable domain is GAGVSQSPRYKVTKRGQDVALRCDPISGHVSLYWYRQALGQGPEFLTYFNYEAQQDKSGLPNDRFSAERPEGSISTLTIQRTEQRDSAMYRCASSPAGGFTDTQYFGPGTRLTVL.

Ten or more counts support this clonotype. The V call is TRBV7-8, the J call TRBJ2-3; unclear D gene. The CDR3 sequence is 14 residues long. Trimming removed 1 base at V and 0 bases at J, with 5 bases between. Germline CDR1 and CDR2: SGHVS and FQNEAQ. As DNA, the CDR3 is TGTGCCAGCAGCTTAGGCTTTAGCACAGATACGCAGTATTTT. Translated: CASSLGFSTDTQYF.

CDR3 loop: CASKGTGKAFF. The CDR3 DNA follows: TGTGCCAGCAAGGGGACAGGGAAAGCTTTCTTT. The J gene is TRBJ1-1, the V gene TRBV6-6, with 9 nucleotides matching TRBD1. With 7 bases clipped from V and 9 bases from J, the junction kept 3 bases outside the gene matches. Per germline, CDR1 MNHNY and CDR2 SVGAGI (reference sequence). CDR3 size: 11 residues.

Worth noting for this clonotype: This CDR3 is missing its conserved last phenylalanine or tryptophan, likely due to a read error. The chain is built from TRBV12-3 or TRBV12-4 and TRBJ1-6; D may be TRBD1 (5 bases). The CDR3 contains 13 residues. Trimming removed 5 bases at V and 13 bases at J, with 15 bases between. CDR3 in DNA: TGTGCCAGCAGTAGGGGCCCGATTTATCCCCTCCACCTT. As protein: CASSRGPIYPLHL.

This chain joins TRBV5-4 and TRBJ2-3; TRBD2 aligns across 11 bases. The CDR3 covers 16 residues. Germline V gene lookup returns CDR1 SGHNT and CDR2 YYREEE (reference sequence). With 6 bases clipped from V and 2 bases from J, the junction kept 8 bases outside the gene matches. The CDR3 DNA reads TGTGCCAGCACCCAAGGGACTAGCGGCTACACAGATACGCAGTATTTT. Translating gives CASTQGTSGYTDTQYF.

The V and J genes are TRBV12-3 or TRBV12-4 and TRBJ2-3; perhaps TRBD2 as D (6 bases). The CDR3 runs to 15 residues. V gave up 4 bases and J gave up 6 bases, with 17 bases separating them. The CDR3 region is CASSSGTSTADTQYF. The CDR3 region has the DNA TGTGCCAGCAGTTCCGGGACTTCGACGGCGGATACGCAGTATTTT.

This chain uses TRBV7-8 with TRBJ2-1, with 9 bases identical to TRBD2. V dropped 3 bases and J dropped 8; count of bases not matched to a gene: 20. The CDR3 consists of 19 residues. CDR1 SGHVS and CDR2 FQNEAQ come from the germline V gene. This CDR3 is CASSFRALSGGRAGDEQFF. Here the CDR3 DNA reads TGTGCCAGCAGCTTTCGGGCCCTGTCTGGCGGGAGGGCCGGTGATGAGCAGTTCTTC.

The rearrangement uses TRBV7-8 and TRBJ2-3; no firm D call. Germline V CDR1 and CDR2: SGHVS, FQNEAQ. This CDR3 is built from 16 residues. Trimming pared 4 bases from V and 0 bases from J, leaving 14 bases between. CDR3 in amino acids: CASSSPWAASTDTQYF. DNA of the CDR3: TGTGCCAGCAGCTCCCCCTGGGCAGCTAGCACAGATACGCAGTATTTT. The full variable domain, in which reference TRBV7-8 and TRBJ2-3 provide the parts outside the CDR3, is GAGVSQSPRYKVAKRGQDVALRCDPISGHVSLFWYQQALGQGPEFLTYFQNEAQLDKSGLPSDRFFAERPEGSVSTLKIQRTQQEDSAVYLCASSSPWAASTDTQYFGPGTRLTVL.

The rearrangement links TRBV6-2 or TRBV6-3 to TRBJ2-1; the D is unclear. There are 14 residues in the CDR3. The germline V gene has CDR1 MNHEY and CDR2 SVGEGT. Trimming left V 0 bases short and J 6 bases short, with 9 bases between. CDR3 coding DNA: TGTGCCAGCAGTTACTCGGGGTTCAGCAATGAGCAGTTCTTC. As protein: CASSYSGFSNEQFF.

The chain uses TRBV6-1 and TRBJ2-3; 11 nucleotides align to TRBD2. Germline CDR1 and CDR2: MNHNS and SASEGT. Trimming at V came to 3 bases and at J to 8 bases, leaving 10 bases not matched to a gene. This CDR3 has 16 amino acids. Here the CDR3 DNA reads TGTGCCAGCAGTGACATGGGACTAGCGGTGGGGGGTACGCAGTATTTT. Protein product: CASSDMGLAVGGTQYF.

Of note for this clonotype: The junction departs from germline at one end; a sequencing error may be responsible. V gene TRBV7-9 combines with J gene TRBJ2-5; D possibly uses TRBD1 or TRBD2 (5 bases each). Germline CDR1 reads SEHNR; CDR2 reads FQNEAQ (reference sequence). The CDR3 is 12 amino acids. This chain's CDR3 is CASSLDNASGHF. The CDR3 DNA reads TGTGCCAGCAGCTTAGATAATGCCTCGGGGCACTTC.

The CDR3 sequence: CAWSVLSSGYGYTF. In nucleotides, the CDR3 is TGTGCCTGGAGTGTACTTTCCTCGGGCTATGGCTACACCTTC. The V and J genes are TRBV30 and TRBJ1-2; unclear D gene. The CDR3 spans 14 residues. V was cut by 0 bases and J by 4 bases, with 12 bases left in between. Germline V gene sequence: CDR1 GTSNPN, CDR2 SVGIG (reference sequence).

With respect to this clonotype: One end of the junction does not line up with germline, which may come from a read error. J is TRBJ2-7 and V is TRBV5-3; D remains unclear. TRBV5-3 is an ORF, with its function uncertain. There are 14 residues in the CDR3. Here the CDR3 reads CASSFDAAVYEQYF. CDR3 DNA: TGTGCCAGCAGCTTCGACGCCGCCGTCTACGAGCAGTACTTC.

This chain joins TRBV20-1 and TRBJ2-1; a weak D match, TRBD2 (5 bases). The CDR3 extends over 12 amino acids. Germline-derived CDR1 and CDR2 are DFQATT and SNEGSKA (reference sequence). V was cut by 3 bases and J by 9 bases, with 12 bases left in between. The CDR3 DNA sequence: TGCAGTGCTAGCGGCCGGGGTCGTGAGCAGTTCTTC. This translates into CSASGRGREQFF.

The gene calls are TRBV18 and TRBJ2-1; TRBD2 aligns across 8 bases. The V gene's germline CDR1 is KGHSH and CDR2 LQKENI. The CDR3 sequence is 16 residues long. V shed 3 bases, J shed 10 bases, and the junction held 14 bases outside the gene matches. This chain's CDR3 is CASSPGHSSGNGEQFF. The CDR3 region has the DNA TGTGCCAGCTCACCGGGCCATAGTAGCGGGAACGGGGAGCAGTTCTTC.

This clonotype was observed a handful of times. J is TRBJ2-6 and V is TRBV7-4; 10 bases align to TRBD1. The CDR3 is 18 residues long. Trimming cost V 6 bases and J 2 bases; bases outside gene matches: 10. Germline assignment: CDR1 SGHVT and CDR2 SQSDAQ. Here the CDR3 DNA reads TGTGCCAGCAGAGCAACCCGGGACAGGGGCGCTGGGGCCAACGTCCTGACTTTC. Its translation is CASRATRDRGAGANVLTF.

This chain uses TRBV20-1 with TRBJ2-7, with 10 bases that match TRBD2. J was trimmed by 3 bases and V by 6 bases; bases with no gene match: 8. The CDR3 runs 14 residues. CDR1 and CDR2 from the germline V gene are DFQATT and SNEGSKA (reference sequence). CDR3 coding DNA: TGCAGTGCACCACCTAGGACTAGCGGCTACGAGCAGTACTTC. This encodes CSAPPRTSGYEQYF.